Sequencing of this T cell receptor beta chain was carried out in a study of T-cell reconstitution after alpha-beta-depleted transplantation in children (dated by TCRdb to the mid-2010s). Regarding the complete study: T-cell immune reconstitution after TCRalphabeta/CD19-depleted allogeneic hematopoietic cell transplantation in children was quantitatively tracked in the study by means of TCR repertoire profiling.

In light of the paper, this sample's treatment or condition label describes: allogeneic hematopoietic cell transplantation with graft depleted of TCRalphabeta T cells and CD19 B cells. Transplant recipients were children who received TCRalphabeta/CD19-depleted allogeneic hematopoietic cell grafts. Overall study outcomes, separate from this receptor: In some patients, the high TCRbeta diversity seen at day 60 was put down to recipient T cells and intrathymic progenitors that had survived conditioning. Apparently early alphabetaT-cell count recovery about two months after transplant reportedly relied on only several hundred rapidly expanded clones derived from non-depleted graft cells. The frequencies of hyperexpanded clones fell over the following months, and after one year, T-cell counts and TCRbeta diversity were mostly attributed to newly produced T cells.

Library generation was performed with PCR. TCRdb records Illumina HiSeq 2500 as the sequencer. TCR libraries were prepared with molecular barcoding, using unique molecular identifiers to normalize TCRbeta repertoire quantification. The raw public data were reprocessed by TCRdb itself: fastp quality trimming at Q25, MiXCR clonotype calling, in-frame beta chains only. Here each entry gathers all rows of one CDR3 protein and keeps the most common genes and DNA. Counted in this sample were some 440,000 distinct CDR3 sequences; roughly 17% of them appeared once. The ten largest clones represent 25% to 35% of the sample. Points on this clonotype: Its antigen remains undetermined. Within one base of it there is no much larger clone, and no base qualities were kept.

The CDR3 holds 16 amino acids from the cysteine to the phenylalanine. The entry retains the CDR3 DNA only, 48 bases that are in frame from base 1. The CDR1 and CDR2 encoded by the germline V gene are LGHNA and YSLEER. Unmatched junction bases come to 13, with V trimmed by 1 base and J by 7 bases. Material: PBMCs, mostly from graft donor cells, obtained 360 days after TCRalphabeta/CD19-depleted stem cell transplant. The sequence came from a boy under three years old who had a stem cell transplant for Wiskott-Aldrich syndrome, so the T cells may come from the graft donor. The rearranged segments are TRBV4-3 and TRBJ2-7, and TRBD1 matches 7 of the central bases. The bases are TGCGCCAGCAGCCAAGTTTCGAACAGGGGCGCGACGGAGCAGTACTTC. Its product reads: CASSQVSNRGATEQYF.